The clone carrying this T cell receptor beta chain has a handful of counts. This sample was included in a study of T cell repertoires in cytomegalovirus infection. Via MiXCR, TCRdb re-called the reads, giving one row per CDR3 protein. The sample contains roughly 200,000 distinct CDR3 sequences, roughly a sixth of which appear only once. CDR1 and CDR2 from the germline V gene are SGHTA and FQGNSA. The CDR3 has 15 amino acids. The V end lost 0 bases, the J end lost 5 bases, and 14 bases lay between the germline ends. The rearrangement links TRBV7-2 to TRBJ2-7, with D possibly matching TRBD1 (5 bases). This TCR derives from a human donor in good health (CMV status not recorded). Some clones in this sample may be carry-over from other donors' samples. The sequenced material came from CD8+ T cells from PBMCs. The CDR3 nucleotides are TGTGCCAGCAGCTTAGCGACAGTCCTTAGCCACGAGCAGTACTTC. Protein sequence: CASSLATVLSHEQYF. The full variable domain, with the rest looked up from reference TRBV7-2 and TRBJ2-7, is GAGVSQSPSNKVTEKGKDVELRCDPISGHTALYWYRQSLGQGLEFLIYFQGNSAPDKSGLPSDRFSAERTGGSVSTLTIQRTQQEDSAVYLCASSLATVLSHEQYFGPGTRLTVT.